Included here is one TCR beta chain sequence, with context. What it recognizes is unknown. These data come from a study of PD-1 blockade in classical Hodgkin lymphoma. Some clones are missing from TCRdb's copy, which holds only in-frame ones; the method was immunoSEQ multiplex PCR. The data hold tens of thousands of clones, with around 90% observed a single time. Germline V gives CDR1 MGHRA, CDR2 YSYEKL. V lost 3 bases to trimming and J lost 5 bases, with 13 bases between them. This CDR3 comprises 14 residues. Overall study findings and caveats: Possible causes of repertoire differences, disease activity or prior therapy, remain undefined. It was reported that newly diagnosed patients had less baseline TCR diversity than healthy donors.

Time point reported: newly diagnosed, previously untreated cHL patient sample. It was PBMCs in newly diagnosed, untreated classical Hodgkin lymphoma that served as comparison. The origin of this receptor is a human donor with classical Hodgkin lymphoma. Specimen: peripheral blood mononuclear cells (PBMCs). The chain has TRBV4-1 and TRBJ1-1, with a tentative D call TRBD1 (5 bases). This chain's CDR3 is CASSHVGAITEAFF. Written as DNA, the CDR3 is TGCGCCAGCAGCCACGTAGGGGCTATTACTGAAGCTTTCTTT.